This T cell receptor beta chain emerged from a study of blood T cell repertoires in COVID-19. Study details: Sample material is recorded as cDNA or gDNA derived from T cells, B-cell-depleted T cells, or PBMCs.

As originally analysed: Estimation of nucleated cell counts relied on the amplification of reference gene primers. Only in-frame clones appear in the TCRdb table, and some are missing; sequencing was by immunoSEQ multiplex PCR. V and J calls and clone size are given by that table; D and trimming were obtained from the DNA. The sample holds about 220,000 clones; more than 80% are singletons and the top ten take around 3.2%. The CDR3 loop spans 15 amino acids. Per germline, CDR1 MNHEY and CDR2 SVGAGI. Trimming cost V 5 bases and J 7 bases; bases outside gene matches: 4. Adults between about 18 and 89 years of age took part from under 25 US areas.

The TCR was taken from a woman aged 18-29 years in a cohort exposed to, infected with or recovered from COVID-19 (not recorded which). Source material: PBMCs or T cells enriched from blood (not recorded which). The rearrangement links TRBV6-5 to TRBJ2-1; TRBD2 aligns across 14 bases. The CDR3 sequence: CASSNGLAGGNEQFF. Written as DNA, the CDR3 is TGTGCCAGCAGTAACGGACTAGCGGGGGGTAATGAGCAGTTCTTC.